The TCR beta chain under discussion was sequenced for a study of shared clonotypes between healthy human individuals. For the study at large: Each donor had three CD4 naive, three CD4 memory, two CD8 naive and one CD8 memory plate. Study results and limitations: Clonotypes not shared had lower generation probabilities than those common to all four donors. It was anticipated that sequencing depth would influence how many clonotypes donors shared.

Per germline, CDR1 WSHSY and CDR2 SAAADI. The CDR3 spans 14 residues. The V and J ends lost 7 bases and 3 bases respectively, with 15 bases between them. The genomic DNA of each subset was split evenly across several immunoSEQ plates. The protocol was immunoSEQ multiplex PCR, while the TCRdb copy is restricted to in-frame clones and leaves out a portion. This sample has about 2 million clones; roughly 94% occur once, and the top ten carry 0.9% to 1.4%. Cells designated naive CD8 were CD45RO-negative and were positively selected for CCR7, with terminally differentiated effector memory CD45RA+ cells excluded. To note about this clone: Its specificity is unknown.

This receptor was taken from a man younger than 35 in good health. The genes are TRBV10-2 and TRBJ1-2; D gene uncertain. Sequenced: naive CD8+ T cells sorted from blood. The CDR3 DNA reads TGCGCCAGCACTAACCCGGGCGGAGACTATGGCTACACCTTC. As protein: CASTNPGGDYGYTF.